This section outlines one T cell receptor (beta chain) sequence together with its context. These data belong to a study of blood T cell repertoires in COVID-19. As for the study in general: PBMCs, B-cell-depleted T cells, or T cells provided the cDNA or gDNA that made up the material.

In the original workflow: Counts of nucleated cells, estimated from reference gene primer amplification, were obtained. Here immunoSEQ multiplex PCR was the method, and the copy in TCRdb shows in-frame clones only, minus some. Clone size and V and J calls were adopted from that table, with D and trimming inferred from the DNA. The sample holds more than 85,000 clones; 85% to 90% are singletons and the top ten take around 1.2%. The TCR originated in a human donor in a cohort sampled during active COVID-19. The sample taken for sequencing was peripheral blood.

CDR3 nucleotides: TGTGCCAGCAGTGATTACAGCACCGGGGAGCTGTTTTTT. The encoded protein is CASSDYSTGELFF. The genes are TRBV6-1 and TRBJ2-2, with D hard to call. The CDR3 length is 13 residues. Germline loops: CDR1 MNHNS, CDR2 SASEGT. V was pared by 3 bases and J by 4 bases, with 6 bases between.